The clone carrying this T cell receptor beta chain has just a few counts. Its specificity is not known. Trimming removed 5 bases from V and 6 bases from J, with 8 bases in between. The CDR3 is 11 residues long. Germline assignment: CDR1 SGDLS and CDR2 YYNGEE. This library used roughly 400 ng RNA and molecular barcoded adaptors spanning alpha/delta and beta/gamma chains. TCRdb fed the reads into MiXCR, producing one record per CDR3 protein. Altogether tens of thousands of distinct CDR3 sequences are present, roughly 18% being singletons, with the ten largest covering roughly 13%. This sample is drawn from a study of read filtering for tumor transcriptome and immune sequencing. Study context: After DNase treatment, RNA was made into whole-transcriptome libraries. Overall study results and limits: Even smaller IR-seq throughput identified most shared clonotypes.

At the time of active disease, bone marrow was collected from every patient. The specimen was a population of CD138-negative cells sorted from bone marrow. This chain joins TRBV9 and TRBJ1-1; D unclear. This clonotype was sampled from a donor at least 40 years old with multiple myeloma. The CDR3 DNA reads as TGTGCCAGCAGTGACCCCCCTGAAGCTTTCTTT. Amino acid sequence: CASSDPPEAFF.